The 18 T cell receptor beta chains below come from one sample, sequenced in a study of technical replicates of blood from four donors. Profiling relied on immunoSEQ multiplex PCR, and the TCRdb table lists in-frame clones only, not all of them. The sample records around 58,000 clones, about 88% being singletons. The specimen was PBMCs. All receptors come from a human donor in good health. Some clones in this sample may be carry-over from other donors' samples.

The CDR3 sequence: CASNEGQGYNEQFF. CDR3 bases: TGTGCCAGTAACGAGGGACAGGGCTACAATGAGCAGTTCTTC. The V and J genes are TRBV19 and TRBJ2-1; the match to TRBD1 covers 9 bases. CDR1 and CDR2 (germline): LNHDA, SQIVND (reference sequence). V dropped 7 bases and J dropped 3; count of bases not matched to a gene: 4. This CDR3 contains 14 residues.

This chain joins TRBV7-2 and TRBJ2-1; 15 bases agree with TRBD2. With 4 bases clipped from V and 9 bases from J, the junction kept 4 bases outside the gene matches. CDR1 and CDR2 from the germline V gene are SGHTA and FQGNSA. CDR3 size: 15 residues. The CDR3: CASSWTSGGAGEQFF. The DNA for the CDR3 is TGTGCCAGCAGCTGGACTAGCGGGGGGGCCGGTGAGCAGTTCTTC. The full variable domain, with the rest looked up from reference TRBV7-2 and TRBJ2-1, is GAGVSQSPSNKVTEKGKDVELRCDPISGHTALYWYRQSLGQGLEFLIYFQGNSAPDKSGLPSDRFSAERTGGSVSTLTIQRTQQEDSAVYLCASSWTSGGAGEQFFGPGTRLTVL.

The chain carries TRBV7-2 and TRBJ1-2; 8 bases align to TRBD1. In germline, CDR1 is SGHTA, CDR2 FQGNSA. V gave up 5 bases and J gave up 5 bases; unmatched junction bases: 10. There are 15 residues in the CDR3. The CDR3 reads CASSASSDRAYGYTF. Written as DNA, the CDR3 is TGTGCCAGCAGCGCGTCCTCGGACAGGGCGTATGGCTACACCTTC.

This clone was seen only a few times. The chain couples TRBV4-2 to TRBJ2-7; TRBD2 is a possible D gene (6 bases). The CDR3 runs 13 residues. The V gene lost 6 bases and the J gene lost 6 bases, with 15 bases spanning the gap. CDR1 is LGHNA and CDR2 is YNFKEQ in the germline V gene. CDR3 protein: CASSPGGGAEQYF. In nucleotides, the CDR3 is TGTGCCAGCAGTCCTGGAGGCGGGGCCGAGCAGTACTTC.

The chain is built from TRBV4-3 and TRBJ1-3; the D is unclear. Germline CDR1 reads LGHNA; CDR2 reads YSLEER. This CDR3 is 17 amino acids long. V was shortened by 0 bases and J by 0 bases, with 12 bases between the two germline ends. The CDR3 spells CASSQDLWENSGNTIYF. The CDR3 coding sequence is TGCGCCAGCAGCCAAGATCTGTGGGAGAACTCTGGAAACACCATATATTTT.

In DNA form, the CDR3 reads TGTGCCAGTCAGACAGGGGCCCTCTCCTACGAGCAGTACTTC. Translation gives CASQTGALSYEQYF. The chain employs TRBV27 and TRBJ2-7, with 8 nucleotides matching TRBD1. Germline CDR1 and CDR2: MNHEY and SMNVEV (reference sequence). The CDR3 totals 14 residues. V shed 9 bases, J shed 0 bases, and the junction held 7 bases outside the gene matches.

In this sample, this clone turned up a few times. V is TRBV2 and J is TRBJ1-1, with a possible D match to TRBD1 (5 bases). Germline V gene data show CDR1 as SNHLY and CDR2 as FYNNEI. The CDR3 totals 15 residues. Deletions cut 0 bases from V and 0 bases from J, with 8 bases between. The CDR3 coding sequence is TGTGCCAGCAGTGAAGCTCAGGGCTTGAACACTGAAGCTTTCTTT. Translation: CASSEAQGLNTEAFF.

The rearrangement links TRBV7-7 to TRBJ2-2, with no clear D. The CDR3 is 14 residues long. V dropped 5 bases and J dropped 1 base, with 8 bases sitting between them. Germline assignment: CDR1 SSHAT and CDR2 FNYEAQ (reference sequence). The CDR3 here is CASSPSVNTGELFF. The CDR3 DNA sequence: TGTGCCAGCAGCCCCAGTGTGAACACCGGGGAGCTGTTTTTT.

CDR3 DNA sequence: TGTGCCAGTAGCCCCGTTATGCGACAGGGGGCATACGAGCAGTACTTC. Translating gives CASSPVMRQGAYEQYF. V and J are TRBV19 and TRBJ2-7; TRBD1 agrees at 10 bases. After removal of 6 bases from V and 4 bases from J, the junction contained 12 bases not matched to a gene. The germline gives CDR1 LNHDA, CDR2 SQIVND (reference sequence). This CDR3 is 16 amino acids long.

The chain uses TRBV19 and TRBJ1-1; D call uncertain. The CDR3 has 11 residues. Trimming took off 5 bases at V and 5 bases at J, with 6 bases between the two ends. Germline-derived CDR1 and CDR2 are LNHDA and SQIVND (reference sequence). CDR3 loop: CASSRYTEAFF. The DNA of the CDR3 is TGTGCCAGTAGTCGGTATACTGAAGCTTTCTTT.

The V gene is TRBV6-5, the J gene TRBJ1-2; TRBD1 matches at 9 bases. The CDR3 covers 15 residues. Germline V gene lookup returns CDR1 MNHEY and CDR2 SVGAGI. Germline trimming cut 6 bases from V and 7 bases from J; bases unmatched to any gene: 12. DNA of the CDR3: TGTGCCAGCAGCCGCCGACAGGGGGTTACGGTTGGCTACACCTTC. It is translated as CASSRRQGVTVGYTF.

The chain has TRBV27 and TRBJ1-1; D unclear. The CDR3 has 14 amino acids. Germline V lookup: CDR1 MNHEY, CDR2 SMNVEV (reference sequence). Deletions cut 5 bases from V and 1 base from J, with 11 bases between. The CDR3 protein is CASSPNSGNTEAFF. The CDR3 nucleotides read TGTGCCAGCAGTCCTAACTCCGGGAACACTGAAGCTTTCTTT.

The V call is TRBV25-1, the J call TRBJ2-7; 11 bases map to TRBD2. CDR1 is MGHDK and CDR2 is SYGVNS in the germline V gene. V trimming: 4 bases; J trimming: 3 bases; junction bases outside the gene matches: 8. This CDR3 is built from 16 residues. This CDR3 is CASSGTTSGRGYEQYF. CDR3 in DNA: TGTGCCAGCAGTGGAACCACTAGCGGGAGAGGCTACGAGCAGTACTTC.

The V call is TRBV6-6, the J call TRBJ1-1; 9 bases align to TRBD1. There are 15 residues in the CDR3. Trimming cost V 0 bases and J 4 bases; bases outside gene matches: 3. Germline V gives CDR1 MNHNY, CDR2 SVGAGI (reference sequence). The CDR3 sequence: CASSYSKQGATEAFF. For the CDR3, the DNA is TGTGCCAGCAGTTACTCGAAACAGGGGGCCACTGAAGCTTTCTTT.

V is TRBV29-1 and J is TRBJ2-7; a possible D gene is TRBD1 (5 bases). The CDR3 length is 13 residues. Germline V gene lookup returns CDR1 SQVTM and CDR2 ANQGSEA. V was shortened by 3 bases and J by 0 bases, with 9 bases between the two germline ends. The CDR3 sequence: CSVETDLSYEQYF. CDR3 bases: TGCAGCGTTGAGACAGATCTCTCCTACGAGCAGTACTTC.

This clone was seen more than once but under ten times. DNA of the CDR3: TGTGCCAGTAGTATTGCAGGGGGTACTGAAGCTTTCTTT. Residues: CASSIAGGTEAFF. The chain links TRBV19 to TRBJ1-1, with 7 bases fitting TRBD1. Trimming cost V 3 bases and J 5 bases; bases outside gene matches: 3. The CDR3 consists of 13 residues. CDR1 LNHDA and CDR2 SQIVND come from the germline V gene (reference sequence).

The gene calls are TRBV4-3 and TRBJ2-1, with 9 bases matching TRBD2. Per germline, CDR1 LGHNA and CDR2 YSLEER. The CDR3 covers 15 residues. Trimming cost V 2 bases and J 10 bases; bases outside gene matches: 9. This CDR3 reads CASSQTSGPFIEQFF. DNA of the CDR3: TGCGCCAGCAGCCAAACTAGCGGGCCTTTTATAGAGCAGTTCTTC.

The chain couples TRBV4-1 to TRBJ1-4; the D gene is possibly TRBD1 (5 bases). Germline V lookup: CDR1 MGHRA, CDR2 YSYEKL. The V gene lost 0 bases and the J gene lost 5 bases, with 13 bases spanning the gap. The length of the CDR3 is 16 residues. CDR3 nucleotides: TGCGCCAGCAGCCAAGAGGCCGGGACTTCGAATGAAAAACTGTTTTTT. Protein: CASSQEAGTSNEKLFF.